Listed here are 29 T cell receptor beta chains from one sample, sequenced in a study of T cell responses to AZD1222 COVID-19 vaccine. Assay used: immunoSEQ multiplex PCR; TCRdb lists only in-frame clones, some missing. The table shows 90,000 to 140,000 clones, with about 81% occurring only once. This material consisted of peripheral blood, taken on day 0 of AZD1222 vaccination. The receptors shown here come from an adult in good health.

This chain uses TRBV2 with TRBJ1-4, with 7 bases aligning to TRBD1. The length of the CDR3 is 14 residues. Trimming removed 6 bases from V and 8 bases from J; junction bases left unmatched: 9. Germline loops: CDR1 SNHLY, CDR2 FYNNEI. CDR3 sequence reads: CASRDRSQSEKLFF. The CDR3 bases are TGTGCCAGCAGGGACAGGTCTCAATCCGAAAAACTGTTTTTT.

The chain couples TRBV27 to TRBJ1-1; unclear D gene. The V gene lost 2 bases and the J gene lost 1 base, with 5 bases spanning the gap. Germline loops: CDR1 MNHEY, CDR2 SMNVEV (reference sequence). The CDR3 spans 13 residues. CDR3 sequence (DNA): TGTGCCAGCAGTTTAGGTCCGAACACTGAAGCTTTCTTT. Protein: CASSLGPNTEAFF.

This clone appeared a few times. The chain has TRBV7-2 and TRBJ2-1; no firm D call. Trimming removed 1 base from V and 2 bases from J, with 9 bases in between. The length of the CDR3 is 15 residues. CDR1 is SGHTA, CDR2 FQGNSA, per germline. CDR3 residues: CASSLDSRPYNEQFF. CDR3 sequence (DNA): TGTGCCAGCAGCTTAGATTCACGGCCCTACAATGAGCAGTTCTTC.

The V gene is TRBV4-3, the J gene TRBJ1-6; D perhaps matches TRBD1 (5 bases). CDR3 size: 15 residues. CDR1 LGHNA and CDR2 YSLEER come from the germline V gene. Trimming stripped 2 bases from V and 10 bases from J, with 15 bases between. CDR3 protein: CASSQLSGGGSPLHF. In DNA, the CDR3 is TGCGCCAGCAGCCAACTATCAGGCGGGGGGTCACCCCTCCACTTT.

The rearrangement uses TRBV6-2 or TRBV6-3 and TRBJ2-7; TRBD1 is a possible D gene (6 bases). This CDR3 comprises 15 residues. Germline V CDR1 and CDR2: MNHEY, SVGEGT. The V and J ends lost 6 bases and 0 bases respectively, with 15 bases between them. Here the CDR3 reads CASSTTGPSSYEQYF. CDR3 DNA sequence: TGTGCCAGCAGCACGACAGGCCCAAGCTCCTACGAGCAGTACTTC.

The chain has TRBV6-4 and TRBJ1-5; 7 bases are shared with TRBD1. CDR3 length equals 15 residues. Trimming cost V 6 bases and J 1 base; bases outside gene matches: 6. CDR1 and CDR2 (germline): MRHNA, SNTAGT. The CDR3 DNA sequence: TGTGCCAGCAGCGAAACGGACAGGAGCAATCAGCCCCAGCATTTT. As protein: CASSETDRSNQPQHF.

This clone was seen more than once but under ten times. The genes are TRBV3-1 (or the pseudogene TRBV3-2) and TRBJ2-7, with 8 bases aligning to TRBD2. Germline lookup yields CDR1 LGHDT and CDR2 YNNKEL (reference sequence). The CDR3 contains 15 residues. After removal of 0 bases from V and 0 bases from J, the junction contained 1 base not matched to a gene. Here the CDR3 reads CASSQDRGGSYEQYF. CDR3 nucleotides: TGTGCCAGCAGCCAAGACCGGGGGGGCTCCTACGAGCAGTACTTC.

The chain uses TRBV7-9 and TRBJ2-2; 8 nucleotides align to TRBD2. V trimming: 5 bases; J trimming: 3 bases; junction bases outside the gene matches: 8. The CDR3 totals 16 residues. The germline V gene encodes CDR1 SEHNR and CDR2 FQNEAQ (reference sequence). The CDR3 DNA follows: TGTGCCAGCAGCCTAACCGCGGGGGGCGACACCGGGGAGCTGTTTTTT. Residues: CASSLTAGGDTGELFF.

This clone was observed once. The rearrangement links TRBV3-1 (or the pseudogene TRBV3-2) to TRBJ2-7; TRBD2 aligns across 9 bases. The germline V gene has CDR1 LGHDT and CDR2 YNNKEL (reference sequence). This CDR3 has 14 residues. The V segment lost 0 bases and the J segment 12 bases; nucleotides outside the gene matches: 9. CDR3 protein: CASSQDLGTSNWYF. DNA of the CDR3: TGTGCCAGCAGCCAAGATCTTGGGACTAGCAATTGGTACTTC.

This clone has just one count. This CDR3 reads CASSLSGTDTQYF. The DNA for the CDR3 is TGTGCCAGCAGCTTGTCAGGCACAGATACGCAGTATTTT. The rearrangement joins TRBV5-8 to TRBJ2-3; D not resolved. There are 13 residues in the CDR3. The germline V and J ends were trimmed by 1 base and 1 base, with 4 bases remaining between them. In germline, CDR1 is SGHTS, CDR2 YDEGEE.

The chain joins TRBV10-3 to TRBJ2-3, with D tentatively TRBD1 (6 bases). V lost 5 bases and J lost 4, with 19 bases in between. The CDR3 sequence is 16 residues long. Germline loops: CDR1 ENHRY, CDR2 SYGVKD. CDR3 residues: CAISKTGSNSADTQYF. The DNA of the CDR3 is TGTGCCATCAGTAAAACAGGGAGTAATTCGGCAGATACGCAGTATTTT.

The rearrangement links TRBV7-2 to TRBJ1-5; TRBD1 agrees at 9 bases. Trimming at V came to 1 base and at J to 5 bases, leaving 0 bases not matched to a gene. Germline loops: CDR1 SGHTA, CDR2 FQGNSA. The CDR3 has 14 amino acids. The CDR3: CASSLGDRDQPQHF. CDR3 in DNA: TGTGCCAGCAGCTTAGGGGACAGGGATCAGCCCCAGCATTTT.

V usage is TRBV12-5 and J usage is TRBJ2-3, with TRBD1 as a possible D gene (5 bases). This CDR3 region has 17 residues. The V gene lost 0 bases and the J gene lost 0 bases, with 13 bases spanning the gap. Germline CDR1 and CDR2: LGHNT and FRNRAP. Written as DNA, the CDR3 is TGTGCTAGTGGTTTGGTACTAAGGGGCAGGAGCACAGATACGCAGTATTTT. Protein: CASGLVLRGRSTDTQYF.

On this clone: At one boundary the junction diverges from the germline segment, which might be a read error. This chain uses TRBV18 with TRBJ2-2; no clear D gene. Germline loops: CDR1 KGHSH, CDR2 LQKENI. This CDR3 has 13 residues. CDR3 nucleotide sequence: TGTGCCAGCTCCCCACTCGGCACCGGGGAGCTGTTTTTT. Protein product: CASSPLGTGELFF.

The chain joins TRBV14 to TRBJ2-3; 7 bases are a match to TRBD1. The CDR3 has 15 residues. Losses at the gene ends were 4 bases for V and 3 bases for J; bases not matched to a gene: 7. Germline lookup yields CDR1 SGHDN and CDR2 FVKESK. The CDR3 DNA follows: TGTGCCAGCAGCCGACAGGGTGTTTTTACAGATACGCAGTATTTT. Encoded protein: CASSRQGVFTDTQYF.

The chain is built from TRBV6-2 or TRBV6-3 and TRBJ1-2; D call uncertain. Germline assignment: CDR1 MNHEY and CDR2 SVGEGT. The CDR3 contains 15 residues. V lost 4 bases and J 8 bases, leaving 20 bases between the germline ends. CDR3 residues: CASSSGRQVRWGYTF. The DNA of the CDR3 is TGTGCCAGCAGTTCCGGCCGACAAGTCCGGTGGGGCTACACCTTC.

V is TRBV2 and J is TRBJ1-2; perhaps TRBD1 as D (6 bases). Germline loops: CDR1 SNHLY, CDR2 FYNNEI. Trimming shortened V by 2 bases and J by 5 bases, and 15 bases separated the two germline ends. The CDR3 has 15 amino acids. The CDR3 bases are TGTGCCAGCAGTGAAAAGTTGACGGGGGCGTATGGCTACACCTTC. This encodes CASSEKLTGAYGYTF.

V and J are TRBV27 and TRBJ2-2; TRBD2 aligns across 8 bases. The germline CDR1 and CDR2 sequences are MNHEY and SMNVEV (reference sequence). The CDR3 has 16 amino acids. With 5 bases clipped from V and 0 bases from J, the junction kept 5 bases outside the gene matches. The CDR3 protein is CASSKRGGTNTGELFF. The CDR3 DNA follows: TGTGCCAGCAGTAAACGGGGGGGCACGAACACCGGGGAGCTGTTTTTT.

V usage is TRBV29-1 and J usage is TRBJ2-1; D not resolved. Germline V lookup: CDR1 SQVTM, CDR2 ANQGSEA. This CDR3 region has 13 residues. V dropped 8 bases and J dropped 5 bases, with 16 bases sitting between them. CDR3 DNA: TGCAGCTCTCAGTATTTGGCCAACAATGAGCAGTTCTTC. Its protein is CSSQYLANNEQFF.

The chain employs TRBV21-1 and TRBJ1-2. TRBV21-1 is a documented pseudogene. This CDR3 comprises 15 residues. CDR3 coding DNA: TGTGCCAGCAGCAAAGCGCCTTACTTGTCCTATGGCTACACCTTC. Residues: CASSKAPYLSYGYTF.

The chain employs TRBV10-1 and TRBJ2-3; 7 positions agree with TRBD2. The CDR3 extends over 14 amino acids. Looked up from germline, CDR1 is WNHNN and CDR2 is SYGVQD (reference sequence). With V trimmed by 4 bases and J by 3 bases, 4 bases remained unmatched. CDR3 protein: CASSVRLATDTQYF. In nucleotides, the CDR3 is TGCGCCAGCAGTGTTAGACTAGCTACAGATACGCAGTATTTT.

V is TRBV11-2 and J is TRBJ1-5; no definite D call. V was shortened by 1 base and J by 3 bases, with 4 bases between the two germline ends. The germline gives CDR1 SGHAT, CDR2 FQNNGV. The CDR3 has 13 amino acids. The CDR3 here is CASSLAPNQPQHF. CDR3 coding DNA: TGTGCCAGCAGCTTAGCCCCCAATCAGCCCCAGCATTTT. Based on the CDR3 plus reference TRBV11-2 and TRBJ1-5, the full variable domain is EAGVAQSPRYKIIEKRQSVAFWCNPISGHATLYWYQQILGQGPKLLIQFQNNGVVDDSQLPKDRFSAERLKGVDSTLKIQPAKLEDSAVYLCASSLAPNQPQHFGDGTRLSIL.

The CDR3 here is CASSPGSQETQYF. DNA for the CDR3: TGTGCCAGCAGCCCGGGGTCCCAAGAGACCCAGTACTTC. This chain joins TRBV7-3 and TRBJ2-5; D is perhaps TRBD2 (5 bases). Germline V CDR1 and CDR2: SGHTA, FQGTGA. V lost 5 bases and J 1 base, leaving 8 bases between the germline ends. This CDR3 is built from 13 residues.

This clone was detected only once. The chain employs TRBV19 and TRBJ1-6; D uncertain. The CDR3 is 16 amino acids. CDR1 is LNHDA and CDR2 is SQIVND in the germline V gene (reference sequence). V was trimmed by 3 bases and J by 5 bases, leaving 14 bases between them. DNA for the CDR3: TGTGCCAGTAGTATCTTCGCGGGCCAAAATAATTCACCCCTCCACTTT. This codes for CASSIFAGQNNSPLHF.

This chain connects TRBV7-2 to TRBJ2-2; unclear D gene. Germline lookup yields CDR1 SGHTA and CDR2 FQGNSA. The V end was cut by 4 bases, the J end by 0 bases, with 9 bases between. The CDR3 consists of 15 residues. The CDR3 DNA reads TGTGCCAGCAGCTACAGCGTCGCGAACACCGGGGAGCTGTTTTTT. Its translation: CASSYSVANTGELFF.

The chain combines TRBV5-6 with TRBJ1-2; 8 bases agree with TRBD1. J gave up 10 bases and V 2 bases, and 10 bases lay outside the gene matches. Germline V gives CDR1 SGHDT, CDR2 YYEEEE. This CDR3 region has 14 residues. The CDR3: CASSFWTGSFPYTF. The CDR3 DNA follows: TGTGCCAGCAGCTTTTGGACAGGGAGTTTTCCCTACACCTTC.

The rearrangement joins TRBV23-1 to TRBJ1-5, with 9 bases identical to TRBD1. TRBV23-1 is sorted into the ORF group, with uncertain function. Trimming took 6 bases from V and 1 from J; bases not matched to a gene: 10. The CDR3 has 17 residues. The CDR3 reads CASSQQGAGGSNQPQHF. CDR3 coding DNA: TGCGCCAGCAGCCAACAGGGGGCTGGGGGGAGCAATCAGCCCCAGCATTTT.

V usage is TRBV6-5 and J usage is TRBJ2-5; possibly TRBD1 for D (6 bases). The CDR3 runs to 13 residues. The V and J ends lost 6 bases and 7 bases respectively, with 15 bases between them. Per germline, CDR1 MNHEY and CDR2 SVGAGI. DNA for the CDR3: TGTGCCAGCAGAGAGACAGGCGTCGCGACCCAGTACTTC. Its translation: CASRETGVATQYF.

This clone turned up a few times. The DNA for the CDR3 is TGTGCCTGGAGAGTCAAACACAGTTCCTCTGGAAACACCATATATTTT. Translating it yields CAWRVKHSSSGNTIYF. The gene calls are TRBV30 and TRBJ1-3; D uncertain. Germline V CDR1 and CDR2: GTSNPN, SVGIG (reference sequence). The V end was cut by 3 bases, the J end by 0 bases, with 15 bases between. This CDR3 region has 16 residues.